The 20 T cell receptor beta chains below were found in one sample sequenced in a study of Ad26.COV2.S vaccination and SARS-CoV-2 variants. Here immunoSEQ multiplex PCR was the method, and the copy in TCRdb shows in-frame clones only, minus some. Of about 350,000 clones in the sample, 88% are singletons; the top ten hold 6.4%. This sample's treatment: about 20 received Ad26.COV2.S at low or high dose, single or two shots; several received placebo; per-sample allocation not given. Sampling was performed 63 days after the first vaccine or placebo injection. The sample consisted of peripheral blood, taken in a trial of Ad26.COV2.S vaccine versus placebo. Receptors originate from a person between 18 and 59 years old who received the Ad26.COV2.S COVID-19 vaccine or a placebo.

The genes are TRBV7-2 and TRBJ1-5; D might be TRBD1 (6 bases). V was cut by 2 bases and J by 5 bases, with 7 bases left in between. CDR1 and CDR2 from the germline V gene are SGHTA and FQGNSA. This CDR3 spans 13 amino acids. CDR3 sequence reads: CASSLRGDQPQHF. CDR3 DNA sequence: TGTGCCAGCAGCTTAAGGGGGGATCAGCCCCAGCATTTT.

This chain joins TRBV28 and TRBJ1-2; perhaps TRBD1 as D (5 bases). The CDR3 runs 13 residues. Germline lookup yields CDR1 MDHEN and CDR2 SYDVKM. V lost 8 bases and J 4 bases, leaving 14 bases between the germline ends. CDR3 protein: CASLTGTVYGYTF. CDR3 coding DNA: TGTGCCAGCCTGACCGGGACGGTCTATGGCTACACCTTC.

The chain links TRBV7-6 to TRBJ1-5; no clear D gene. This CDR3 region has 14 residues. V was cut by 1 base and J by 0 bases, with 4 bases left in between. CDR1 is SGHVS and CDR2 is FNYEAQ in the germline V gene. The CDR3 reads CASSLDYSNQPQHF. The CDR3 bases are TGTGCCAGCAGCTTAGATTATAGCAATCAGCCCCAGCATTTT.

The chain joins TRBV5-4 to TRBJ1-2, with 8 positions matching TRBD1. The length of the CDR3 is 15 residues. J was trimmed by 0 bases and V by 4 bases; bases with no gene match: 5. Germline V gene data show CDR1 as SGHNT and CDR2 as YYREEE (reference sequence). The CDR3 nucleotides are TGTGCCAGCAGCATCCAGGACAGGGCTAACTATGGCTACACCTTC. Protein: CASSIQDRANYGYTF.

The gene calls are TRBV5-1 and TRBJ2-2; the D is unclear. V lost 1 base to trimming and J lost 0 bases, with 10 bases between them. The CDR3 is 16 amino acids. CDR1 SGHRS and CDR2 YFSETQ come from the germline V gene. CDR3 region: CASSLTGGPNTGELFF. CDR3 bases: TGCGCCAGCAGCTTGACCGGTGGACCGAACACCGGGGAGCTGTTTTTT.

V and J are TRBV5-1 and TRBJ2-7; D gene uncertain. CDR3 length equals 11 residues. Germline lookup yields CDR1 SGHRS and CDR2 YFSETQ. The ends were cut back, 4 bases at V and 4 bases at J, with 6 bases in the middle. CDR3 nucleotides: TGCGCCAGCAGCGACCATTACGAGCAGTACTTC. Its translation is CASSDHYEQYF.

The genes are TRBV18 and TRBJ2-1; TRBD2 matches 9 bases. V lost 4 bases, J lost 5 bases, and 9 bases stayed unmatched. In germline, CDR1 is KGHSH, CDR2 LQKENI. This CDR3 spans 16 amino acids. Here the CDR3 DNA reads TGTGCCAGCTCACTACTGGAGTTAGCGGGAGACAATGAGCAGTTCTTC. Translated, it gives CASSLLELAGDNEQFF.

The chain combines TRBV5-1 with TRBJ2-5; D gene ambiguous. Germline CDR1 is SGHRS and CDR2 is YFSETQ. The CDR3 extends over 13 amino acids. V gave up 3 bases and J gave up 5 bases, with 11 bases separating them. CDR3 in amino acids: CASSSHLGETQYF. DNA for the CDR3: TGCGCCAGCAGCTCCCACCTTGGCGAGACCCAGTACTTC.

In its sample, this clone was seen once. The J gene is TRBJ2-7, the V gene TRBV27; 9 nucleotides agree with TRBD2. CDR3 length: 17 amino acids. J gave up 0 bases and V 2 bases, and 8 bases lay outside the gene matches. Looked up from germline, CDR1 is MNHEY and CDR2 is SMNVEV (reference sequence). The CDR3 nucleotides read TGTGCCAGCAGTTTAACTAGCGGGTATTCAAGCTCCTACGAGCAGTACTTC. As protein: CASSLTSGYSSSYEQYF.

CDR3 sequence (DNA): TGTGCCAGCAGCGGGAGGACAATAACAGATACGCAGTATTTT. Its translation is CASSGRTITDTQYF. This chain links TRBV9 with TRBJ2-3, with D tentatively TRBD1 or TRBD2 (5 bases each). In germline, CDR1 is SGDLS, CDR2 YYNGEE. V shed 3 bases and J shed 3 bases, with 11 bases lying between them. The CDR3 runs 14 residues.

For this clone: A read error may account for a junction end that differs from germline. The CDR3, as DNA: TGTGCCAGCAGTTCAGACCCCTCCAATAATTCACCCCTCCACTTT. It specifies CASSSDPSNNSPLHF. J is TRBJ1-6 and V is TRBV6-5; no reliable D call. Germline CDR1 and CDR2: MNHEY and SVGAGI. This CDR3 is built from 15 residues.

This sequence joins TRBV18 and TRBJ2-2; maybe TRBD1 (6 bases). The CDR3 covers 14 residues. Trimming left V 4 bases short and J 6 bases short, with 12 bases between. The germline V gene encodes CDR1 KGHSH and CDR2 LQKENI. The CDR3 loop reads CASSHSRTAGELFF. CDR3 in DNA: TGTGCCAGCTCACACTCCAGGACAGCCGGGGAGCTGTTTTTT.

Here the CDR3 DNA reads TGCAGCGTTGAAGATCCGGGGTCTGAAGCTTTCTTT. Protein: CSVEDPGSEAFF. The gene calls are TRBV29-1 and TRBJ1-1; D gene ambiguous. Trimming removed 0 bases at V and 6 bases at J, with 8 bases between. The CDR3 sequence is 12 residues long. The germline V gene has CDR1 SQVTM and CDR2 ANQGSEA.

The genes are TRBV30 and TRBJ1-5; 9 nucleotides agree with TRBD1. V shed 7 bases, J shed 5 bases, and the junction held 3 bases outside the gene matches. This CDR3 is 12 amino acids long. Germline V gene lookup returns CDR1 GTSNPN and CDR2 SVGIG (reference sequence). The CDR3 reads CASGQGDQPQHF. In DNA, the CDR3 is TGTGCCTCGGGACAGGGTGATCAGCCCCAGCATTTT.

The J gene is TRBJ2-5, the V gene TRBV5-1; 13 bases are shared with TRBD2. In germline, CDR1 is SGHRS, CDR2 YFSETQ. The CDR3 consists of 17 residues. The ends lost 1 base at V and 3 bases at J; junction bases unmatched: 6. The CDR3 region has the DNA TGCGCCAGCAGCTTGAGGCCACTAGCGGGAGGGGAAGAGACCCAGTACTTC. Translated, it gives CASSLRPLAGGEETQYF.

The rearrangement links TRBV30 to TRBJ1-1, with D unclear. Germline V gives CDR1 GTSNPN, CDR2 SVGIG (reference sequence). The CDR3 totals 12 residues. The V gene lost 2 bases and the J gene lost 3 bases, with 7 bases spanning the gap. CDR3 coding DNA: TGTGCCTGGAGTACCCAACACACTGAAGCTTTCTTT. Encoded protein: CAWSTQHTEAFF.

This clone showed up just once. The chain uses TRBV3-1 (or the pseudogene TRBV3-2) and TRBJ2-1; a possible D gene is TRBD2 (5 bases). Looked up from germline, CDR1 is LGHDT and CDR2 is YNNKEL (reference sequence). The V end lost 4 bases, the J end lost 5 bases, and 15 bases lay between the germline ends. This CDR3 is 15 amino acids long. The CDR3 loop is CASSPSGGPHNEQFF. The CDR3 nucleotides read TGTGCCAGCAGCCCCAGCGGAGGCCCCCACAATGAGCAGTTCTTC.

The V gene is TRBV12-3 or TRBV12-4, the J gene TRBJ2-1; unclear D gene. CDR3 length: 13 amino acids. V lost 2 bases and J 8 bases, leaving 10 bases between the germline ends. CDR3 sequence (DNA): TGTGCCAGCAGTTTACGGATTTCCGATGAGCAGTTCTTC. Amino acids: CASSLRISDEQFF.

The genes are TRBV14 and TRBJ1-4; D not certain. This CDR3 spans 15 amino acids. V shed 4 bases and J shed 7 bases, with 16 bases lying between them. The V gene's germline CDR1 is SGHDN and CDR2 FVKESK. The CDR3 region has the DNA TGTGCCAGCAGCCGAACCGGGTCCCTGAGTGAAAAACTGTTTTTT. Protein: CASSRTGSLSEKLFF.

The chain links TRBV9 to TRBJ2-3; D may match TRBD1 or TRBD2 (6 bases each). The CDR3 length is 17 residues. V lost 0 bases to trimming and J lost 0 bases, with 14 bases between them. Per germline, CDR1 SGDLS and CDR2 YYNGEE. The CDR3 sequence: CASSVEPGGRSTDTQYF. CDR3 nucleotide sequence: TGTGCCAGCAGCGTAGAACCCGGGGGCCGGAGCACAGATACGCAGTATTTT.